One sample yielded the 16 T cell receptor beta chains listed below, sequenced in a study of T-cell reconstitution after alpha-beta-depleted transplantation in children. Library preparation (for TCRbeta) was performed with unique molecular identifiers. TCRdb analysed the PCR reads with MiXCR anew, one entry per CDR3 protein. The sample consists of roughly 500,000 distinct CDR3 sequences, 15% to 20% of them appearing once. Sequenced here: PBMCs from the stem cell graft donor, sampled from the stem cell graft. Receptors were obtained from a human donor who donated a stem cell graft to a child with acute lymphoblastic leukemia.

The chain has TRBV20-1 and TRBJ2-7; possible D gene TRBD2, 6 bases. V lost 4 bases, J lost 2 bases, and 18 bases lay in between. The CDR3 has 15 amino acids. Germline V CDR1 and CDR2: DFQATT, SNEGSKA (reference sequence). As DNA, the CDR3 is TGCAGTGCTAAAGGGGTGCGGGGCGGAACCTACGAGCAGTACTTC. This codes for CSAKGVRGGTYEQYF.

The gene calls are TRBV15 and TRBJ2-1; 8 bases align to TRBD1. The CDR3 runs 15 residues. Trimming removed 4 bases from V and 6 bases from J; junction bases left unmatched: 8. Germline values: CDR1 LNHNV, CDR2 YYDKDF (reference sequence). CDR3 sequence (DNA): TGTGCCACCAGCACATCGGAGGACAGGGCCAATGAGCAGTTCTTC. The encoded protein is CATSTSEDRANEQFF.

The chain employs TRBV7-9 and TRBJ2-7; 10 nucleotides align to TRBD2. Germline assignment: CDR1 SEHNR and CDR2 FQNEAQ (reference sequence). CDR3 length: 16 residues. V lost 3 bases to trimming and J lost 1 base; unmatched junction nucleotides: 6. The CDR3 loop reads CASSLEAGGSSYEQYF. The CDR3 DNA is TGTGCCAGCAGCTTGGAAGCGGGAGGGTCTTCCTACGAGCAGTACTTC. Together with reference TRBV7-9 and TRBJ2-7, the CDR3 gives the full variable domain: DTGVSQNPRHKITKRGQNVTFRCDPISEHNRLYWYRQTLGQGPEFLTYFQNEAQLEKSRLLSDRFSAERPKGSFSTLEIQRTEQGDSAMYLCASSLEAGGSSYEQYFGPGTRLTVT.

Only a few counts were recorded for this clonotype. This sequence joins TRBV20-1 and TRBJ2-7; D gene uncertain. Germline V gene lookup returns CDR1 DFQATT and CDR2 SNEGSKA (reference sequence). The CDR3 has 13 residues. V lost 1 base and J lost 0, with 7 bases in between. The CDR3 region is CSARVKSSYEQYF. The CDR3 DNA reads TGCAGTGCTAGAGTGAAGAGCTCCTACGAGCAGTACTTC.

V is TRBV5-1 and J is TRBJ2-3; D might be TRBD2 (5 bases). Germline assignment: CDR1 SGHRS and CDR2 YFSETQ. Trimming took 6 bases from V and 0 from J, leaving 11 bases between them. This CDR3 is built from 14 residues. The CDR3 is CASTKRGSTDTQYF. CDR3 coding DNA: TGCGCCAGCACGAAGAGAGGGAGCACAGATACGCAGTATTTT.

This clonotype was recorded a few times. This chain uses TRBV12-3 or TRBV12-4 with TRBJ1-1; 9 nucleotides line up with TRBD1. The CDR3 has 15 amino acids. V shed 2 bases, J shed 4 bases, and the junction held 5 bases outside the gene matches. CDR3 in DNA: TGTGCCAGCAGTTTACGGACAGGGGCTAGCACTGAAGCTTTCTTT. Translated, it gives CASSLRTGASTEAFF.

The sample holds a few counts of this clonotype. This chain uses TRBV6-1 with TRBJ1-2; D remains ambiguous. This CDR3 has 14 residues. The ends were cut back, 2 bases at V and 5 bases at J, with 12 bases in the middle. Germline V gene data show CDR1 as MNHNS and CDR2 as SASEGT. The CDR3 spells CASSELPRGYGYTF. In DNA, the CDR3 is TGTGCCAGCAGTGAACTCCCTCGAGGATATGGCTACACCTTC.

This clonotype was seen a handful of times. The chain combines TRBV5-8 with TRBJ2-7; 10 bases align to TRBD2. Germline V gives CDR1 SGHTS, CDR2 YDEGEE. The CDR3 sequence is 17 residues long. J was trimmed by 3 bases and V by 0 bases; bases with no gene match: 9. CDR3 protein: CASSLAVAGGLLYEQYF. Written as DNA, the CDR3 is TGTGCCAGCAGCTTGGCGGTAGCGGGAGGTCTACTCTACGAGCAGTACTTC. Together with reference TRBV5-8 and TRBJ2-7, the CDR3 gives the full variable domain: EAGVTQSPTHLIKTRGQQATLRCSPISGHTSVYWYQQALGLGLQFLLWYDEGEERNRGNFPPRFSGRQFPNYSSELNVNALELEDSALYLCASSLAVAGGLLYEQYFGPGTRLTVT.

This clonotype showed up just a few times. This chain joins TRBV9 and TRBJ2-2; a possible D gene is TRBD2 (6 bases). Trimming took off 3 bases at V and 2 bases at J, with 14 bases between the two ends. CDR1 and CDR2 (germline): SGDLS, YYNGEE. The CDR3 length is 16 residues. CDR3 coding DNA: TGTGCCAGCAGCGAGGCTGGGACTCCTAACACCGGGGAGCTGTTTTTT. Translation gives CASSEAGTPNTGELFF. Looking up the rest from reference TRBV9 and TRBJ2-2 gives the full variable domain: DSGVTQTPKHLITATGQRVTLRCSPRSGDLSVYWYQQSLDQGLQFLIQYYNGEERAKGNILERFSAQQFPDLHSELNLSSLELGDSALYFCASSEAGTPNTGELFFGEGSRLTVL.

The chain recombines TRBV18 with TRBJ2-1, with D possibly TRBD2 on 6 matching bases. The CDR3 length is 15 residues. CDR1 and CDR2 from the germline V gene are KGHSH and LQKENI. V was trimmed by 6 bases and J by 8 bases, leaving 20 bases between them. CDR3 sequence reads: CASSRDYGSGDEQFF. CDR3 nucleotides: TGTGCCAGCTCCCGTGACTACGGGAGTGGCGATGAGCAGTTCTTC.

This clonotype turned up a few times. The chain joins TRBV6-1 to TRBJ1-2; no definite D call. V dropped 1 base and J dropped 8 bases, with 17 bases sitting between them. Germline values: CDR1 MNHNS, CDR2 SASEGT. The length of the CDR3 is 15 residues. The CDR3 DNA is TGTGCCAGCAGTGAAGGTTGGAGGATGGCAAGGGGCTACACCTTC. The encoded protein is CASSEGWRMARGYTF.

This clonotype was seen a few times. The chain links TRBV27 to TRBJ2-1; 7 positions agree with TRBD2. Trimming took 2 bases from V and 1 from J; bases not matched to a gene: 11. The CDR3 loop spans 18 amino acids. Germline values: CDR1 MNHEY, CDR2 SMNVEV (reference sequence). CDR3 DNA: TGTGCCAGCAGTTTAATAAGTTCCGCGGGAGTTTCCTACAATGAGCAGTTCTTC. This gives the protein CASSLISSAGVSYNEQFF.

In this sample, this clonotype turned up once. The V gene is TRBV3-1, the J gene TRBJ2-5; D is ambiguous. V lost 2 bases, J lost 5 bases, and 6 bases lay in between. Germline-derived CDR1 and CDR2 are LGHDT and YNNKEL (reference sequence). The CDR3 spans 12 residues. CDR3 nucleotide sequence: TGTGCCAGCAGCCAAACCGGGGAGACCCAGTACTTC. It is translated as CASSQTGETQYF.

Comments on this clonotype: An end of the junction differs from the germline gene, which may be a read error. This rearrangement joins TRBV10-3 to TRBJ2-3; 9 nucleotides line up with TRBD2. The CDR3 sequence is 16 residues long. CDR1 is ENHRY and CDR2 is SYGVKD in the germline V gene. DNA of the CDR3: TGTGTCATCAGCAAAGGGACTAGCTCTCCCACAGATACGCAGTATTTT. Translation gives CVISKGTSSPTDTQYF.

This clonotype was seen only a few times. The J gene is TRBJ1-1, the V gene TRBV7-9; D perhaps matches TRBD1 (5 bases). The germline CDR1 and CDR2 sequences are SEHNR and FQNEAQ (reference sequence). V lost 5 bases and J 2 bases, leaving 15 bases between the germline ends. The CDR3 has 15 amino acids. CDR3 sequence reads: CASSLTGTDNTEAFF. The CDR3 nucleotides read TGTGCCAGCAGCCTCACCGGGACGGATAACACTGAAGCTTTCTTT.

This clonotype came up many times. The genes are TRBV20-1 and TRBJ2-7; 8 nucleotides agree with TRBD2. J gave up 5 bases and V 3 bases, and 18 bases lay outside the gene matches. The CDR3 spans 17 residues. Per the germline V gene, CDR1 is DFQATT and CDR2 is SNEGSKA (reference sequence). Here the CDR3 reads CSARGWESGGFHDEQYF. For the CDR3, the DNA is TGCAGTGCTAGGGGATGGGAGAGCGGGGGTTTCCACGACGAGCAGTACTTC.